The subject of this entry is one T cell receptor (beta chain). This CDR3 spans 15 amino acids. Germline loops: CDR1 SEHNR, CDR2 FQNEAQ (reference sequence). V dropped 5 bases and J dropped 5; count of bases not matched to a gene: 9. Here immunoSEQ multiplex PCR was the method, and the copy in TCRdb shows in-frame clones only, minus some. Here the sample spans more than 300,000 clones, approximately 90% being singletons. These data originate in a study of Ad26.COV2.S vaccination and SARS-CoV-2 variants. As for the study in general: Ad26.COV2.S, an intramuscular injection, was given once or twice 56 days apart.

Treatment meaning: roughly 18 received Ad26.COV2.S at low or high dose, single or two shots; roughly five received placebo; per-sample allocation not given. At day 63 after the first vaccine or placebo injection, samples were drawn. An 18-55-year-old adult in Boston served as donor. V usage is TRBV7-9 and J usage is TRBJ1-5; 7 nucleotides align to TRBD1. Sequenced material: peripheral blood, taken in a trial of Ad26.COV2.S vaccine versus placebo. The TCR sequence derives from a person between 18 and 65 years old who received the Ad26.COV2.S COVID-19 vaccine or a placebo. CDR3 sequence reads: CASSTADRDYQPQHF. For the CDR3, the DNA is TGTGCCAGCAGCACCGCAGACAGGGACTATCAGCCCCAGCATTTT.